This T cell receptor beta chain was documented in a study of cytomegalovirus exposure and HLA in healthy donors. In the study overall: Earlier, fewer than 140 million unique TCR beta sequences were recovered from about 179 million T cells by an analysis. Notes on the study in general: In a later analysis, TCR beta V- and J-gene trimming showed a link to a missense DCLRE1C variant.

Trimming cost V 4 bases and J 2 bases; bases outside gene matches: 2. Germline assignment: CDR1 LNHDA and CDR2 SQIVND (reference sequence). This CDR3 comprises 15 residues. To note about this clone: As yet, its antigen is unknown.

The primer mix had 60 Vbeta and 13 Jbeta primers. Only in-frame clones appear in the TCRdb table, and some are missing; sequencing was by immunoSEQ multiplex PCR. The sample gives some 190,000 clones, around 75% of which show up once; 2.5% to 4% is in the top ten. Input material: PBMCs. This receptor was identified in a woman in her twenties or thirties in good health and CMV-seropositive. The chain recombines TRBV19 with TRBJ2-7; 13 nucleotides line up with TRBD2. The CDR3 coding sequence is TGTGCCAGTAGTAAACTAGCGGGAGGGACCTACGAGCAGTACTTC. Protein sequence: CASSKLAGGTYEQYF.